This entry concerns a single T cell receptor (beta chain). Its antigen is as yet unknown. The data were obtained in a study of T cell responses to AZD1222 COVID-19 vaccine. This CDR3 spans 16 amino acids. Trimming pared 5 bases from V and 0 bases from J, leaving 14 bases between. In germline, CDR1 is MDHEN, CDR2 SYDVKM. Study observations and caveats: Just six people given AZD1222 tested seropositive at baseline. Reports say nearly half of spike-specific TCRs go after unmutated variant regions. Clonal diversity was possibly underestimated, and white British individuals and females predominated among donors.

Generated by immunoSEQ multiplex PCR, the TCRdb table keeps only in-frame clones and is missing some. The profile shows 110,000 or so clones, over 75% of them singletons. Specimen: peripheral blood, collected 28 days after the second dose of the MenACWY control vaccine. This TCR was sampled from an adult who received the MenACWY meningococcal vaccine as a control. The V and J genes are TRBV28 and TRBJ1-3; no firm D call. CDR3: CASSLVGGSSGNTIYF. CDR3 DNA: TGTGCCAGCAGTCTTGTTGGAGGGAGCTCTGGAAACACCATATATTTT.